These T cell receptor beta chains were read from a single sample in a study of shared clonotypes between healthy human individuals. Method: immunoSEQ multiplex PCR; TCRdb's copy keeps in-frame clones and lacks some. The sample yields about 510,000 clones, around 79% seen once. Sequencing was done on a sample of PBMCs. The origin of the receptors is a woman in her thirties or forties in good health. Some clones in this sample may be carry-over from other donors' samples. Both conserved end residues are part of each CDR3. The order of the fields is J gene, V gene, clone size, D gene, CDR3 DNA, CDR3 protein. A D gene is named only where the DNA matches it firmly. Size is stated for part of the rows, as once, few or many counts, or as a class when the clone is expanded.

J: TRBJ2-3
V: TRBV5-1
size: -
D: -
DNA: TGCGCCAGCAGCTCGGGGCTGGCGGGTATGATCTCAGATACGCAGTATTTT
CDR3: CASSSGLAGMISDTQYF

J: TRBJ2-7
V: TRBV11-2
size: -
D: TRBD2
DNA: TGTGCCAGCAGCGAAGGACTAGCCTACTACGAGCAGTACTTC
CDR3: CASSEGLAYYEQYF

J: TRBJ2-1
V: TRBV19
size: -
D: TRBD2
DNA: TGTGCCAGTAGTACGGGACTAGACCACAATGAGCAGTTCTTC
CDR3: CASSTGLDHNEQFF

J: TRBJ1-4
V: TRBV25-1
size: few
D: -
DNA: TGTGCCAGCAGCACACAGGGCTGGGAAAAACTGTTTTTT
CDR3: CASSTQGWEKLFF

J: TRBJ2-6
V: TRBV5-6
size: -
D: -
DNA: TGTGCCAGCAGCTTGTGGAGCTCTGGGGCCAACGTCCTGACTTTC
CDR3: CASSLWSSGANVLTF

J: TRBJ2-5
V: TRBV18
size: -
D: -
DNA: TGTGCCAGCTCACCATTTTCAGGTACCCAAGAGACCCAGTACTTC
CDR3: CASSPFSGTQETQYF

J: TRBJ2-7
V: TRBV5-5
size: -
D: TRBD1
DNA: TGTGCCAGCAGCTTCCCCGGGACAGGGCTAAACGAGCAGTACTTC
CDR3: CASSFPGTGLNEQYF

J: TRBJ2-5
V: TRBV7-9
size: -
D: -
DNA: TGTGCCAGCAGCTTAGGGGCAGGGTCGGAGACCCAGTACTTC
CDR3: CASSLGAGSETQYF

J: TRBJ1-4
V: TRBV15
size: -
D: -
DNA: TGTGCCACCAGCAGAGGGGGTGGGGTCGAAAAACCGTTTTTT
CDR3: CATSRGGGVEKPFF

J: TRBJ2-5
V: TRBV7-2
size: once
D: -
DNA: TGTGCCAGCACTCCCGGGACCCAACAAGAGACCCAGTACTTC
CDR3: CASTPGTQQETQYF

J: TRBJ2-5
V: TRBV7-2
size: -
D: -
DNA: TGTGCCAGCAGACTCAACCTCGGGGGAGAGACCCAGTACTTC
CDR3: CASRLNLGGETQYF

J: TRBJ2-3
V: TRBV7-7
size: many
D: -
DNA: TGTGCCAGCAGTCCCTCAATTTTGGATACGCAGTATTTT
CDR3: CASSPSILDTQYF

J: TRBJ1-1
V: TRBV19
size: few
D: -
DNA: TGTGCCAGTAGTTTACTTGAGAACACTGAAGCTTTCTTT
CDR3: CASSLLENTEAFF

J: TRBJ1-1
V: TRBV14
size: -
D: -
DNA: TGTGCCAGCAGTCCCGACTCATTACTGAACACTGAAGCTTTCTTT
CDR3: CASSPDSLLNTEAFF

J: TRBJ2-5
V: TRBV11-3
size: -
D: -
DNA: TGTGCCAGCAGGCAGGGAATGGAGACCCAGTACTTC
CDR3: CASRQGMETQYF

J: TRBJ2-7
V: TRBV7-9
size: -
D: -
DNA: TGTGCCAGCAGCTCCCAGCCCCCTTACGAGCAGTACTTC
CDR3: CASSSQPPYEQYF

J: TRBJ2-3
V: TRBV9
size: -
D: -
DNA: TGTGCCAGCAGCGTAGCCCCGTACACAGATACGCAGTATTTT
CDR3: CASSVAPYTDTQYF

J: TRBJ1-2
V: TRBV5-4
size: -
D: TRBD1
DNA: TGTGCCAGCAGCTTGGGCGGACAGGCCAGAAACTATGGCTACACCTTC
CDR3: CASSLGGQARNYGYTF

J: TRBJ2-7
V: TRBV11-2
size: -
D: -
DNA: TGTGCCAGCAGCGTGACAGCCTACGAGCAGTACTTC
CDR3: CASSVTAYEQYF

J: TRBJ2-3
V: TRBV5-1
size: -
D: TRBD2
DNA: TGCGCCAGCAGCCCAGCGGGAGGGCCCTCGAGAACAGATACGCAGTATTTT
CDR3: CASSPAGGPSRTDTQYF

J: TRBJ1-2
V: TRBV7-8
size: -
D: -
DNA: TGTGCCAGCAGCTTAGAAGTGGCAAACAACTATGGCTACACCTTC
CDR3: CASSLEVANNYGYTF

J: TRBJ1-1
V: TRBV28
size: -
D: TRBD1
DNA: TGTGCCAGCAGTGAACCAGGGGGGAAAGGGAGGGGTGAAGCTTTCTTT
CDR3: CASSEPGGKGRGEAFF

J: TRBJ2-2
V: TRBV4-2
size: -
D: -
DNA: TGTGCCAGCAGCCAAGGAGATGGGAGAGACTACACCGGGGAGCTGTTTTTT
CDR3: CASSQGDGRDYTGELFF

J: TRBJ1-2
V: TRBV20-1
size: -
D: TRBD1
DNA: TGCAGTGCGTCGGGACAGTTGGACTACACCTTC
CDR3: CSASGQLDYTF

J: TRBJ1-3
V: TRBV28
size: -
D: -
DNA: TGTGCCAGCAAAGAGGGGTCCGCAGGAAACACCATATATTTT
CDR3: CASKEGSAGNTIYF

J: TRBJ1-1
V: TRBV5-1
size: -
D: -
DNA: TGCGCCAGCAGCTTGGGTCAGCCCACTGAAGCTTTCTTT
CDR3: CASSLGQPTEAFF

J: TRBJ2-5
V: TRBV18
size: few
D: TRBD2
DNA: TGTGCCAGCTCGGGACTACCGACCCAGTACTTC
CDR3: CASSGLPTQYF

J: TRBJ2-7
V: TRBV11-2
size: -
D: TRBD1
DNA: TGTGCCAGCAGCTTGAGAGGGGGCACCTACGAGCAGTACTTC
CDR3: CASSLRGGTYEQYF

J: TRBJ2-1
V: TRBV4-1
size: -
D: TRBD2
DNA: TGCGCCAGCAGCCAAGAAAGGGGAGGGTCCTACAATGAGCAGTTCTTC
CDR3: CASSQERGGSYNEQFF

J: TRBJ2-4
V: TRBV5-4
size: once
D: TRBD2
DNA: TGTGCCAGCAGCTCCGGGACTAGCGGGTCGGCGGCCAAAAACATTCAGTACTTC
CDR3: CASSSGTSGSAAKNIQYF

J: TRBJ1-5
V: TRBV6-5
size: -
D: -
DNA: TGTGCCAGCAGTGATCCATTGGATTTT
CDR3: CASSDPLDF

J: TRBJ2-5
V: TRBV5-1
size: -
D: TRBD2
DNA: TGCGCCAGCAGCTTGACTAGCGGGAACGTCAGGGGAGAGACCCAGTACTTC
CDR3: CASSLTSGNVRGETQYF

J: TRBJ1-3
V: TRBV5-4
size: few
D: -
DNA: TGTGCCAGCAGCCCCTCGCAGGGAAGGGTTGGAAACACCATATATTTT
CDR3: CASSPSQGRVGNTIYF

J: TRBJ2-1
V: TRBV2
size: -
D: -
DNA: TGTGCCAGCCTCGACCCCGCCGGCAATGAGCAGTTCTTC
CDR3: CASLDPAGNEQFF

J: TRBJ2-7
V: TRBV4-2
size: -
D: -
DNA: TGTGCCAGCAGCCAAGAGTCGGGGCGGGGCTACGAGCAGTACTTC
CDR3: CASSQESGRGYEQYF

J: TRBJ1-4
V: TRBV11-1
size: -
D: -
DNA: TGTGCCAGCAGCTTAGCGGGCGGAACTCGACGGGAAAAACTGTTTTTT
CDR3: CASSLAGGTRREKLFF

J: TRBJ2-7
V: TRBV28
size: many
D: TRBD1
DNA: TGTGCCAGCAGTGGACAGGGAACCACTCTCCCCCACGAGCAGTACTTC
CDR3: CASSGQGTTLPHEQYF

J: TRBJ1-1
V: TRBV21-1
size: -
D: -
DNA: TGTGCCAGCAGCAAAGGAAAAGGTTGGCAGGGAATCGGCACTGAAGCTTTCTTT
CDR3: CASSKGKGWQGIGTEAFF

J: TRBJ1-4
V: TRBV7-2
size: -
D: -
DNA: TGTGCCAGCAGCTTAGCGCTGGGGCCGGATGAAAAACTGTTTTTT
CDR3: CASSLALGPDEKLFF

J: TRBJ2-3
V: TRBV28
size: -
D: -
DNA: TGTGCCAGCAGTTTAGGGCCCTCCGCGAGTACGCAGTATTTT
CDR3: CASSLGPSASTQYF

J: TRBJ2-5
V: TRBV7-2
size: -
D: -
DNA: TGTGCCAGCAGCCAACAGGGTTATGAGCAAGAGACCCAGTACTTC
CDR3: CASSQQGYEQETQYF

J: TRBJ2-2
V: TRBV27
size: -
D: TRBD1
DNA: TGTGCCAGCAGTCCGGGACAGGGGGACACCGGGGAGCTGTTTTTT
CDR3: CASSPGQGDTGELFF

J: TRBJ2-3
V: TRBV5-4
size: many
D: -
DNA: TGTGCCAGCAGCGCGGGTGCAACAGATACGCAGTATTTT
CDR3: CASSAGATDTQYF

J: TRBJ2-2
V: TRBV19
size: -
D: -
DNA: TGTGCCAGCCATCGGGGGACACCTCCCTGGACCGGGGAGCTGTTTTTT
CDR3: CASHRGTPPWTGELFF

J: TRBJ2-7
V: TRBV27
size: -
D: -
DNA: TGTGCCAGCAGAACGCCGGGTAGCGGAGACTACGAGCAGTACTTC
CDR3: CASRTPGSGDYEQYF